These T cell receptor beta chains were read from a single sample in a study of control samples from healthy donors and cancer patients. Method: immunoSEQ multiplex PCR; TCRdb's copy keeps in-frame clones and lacks some. Among around 120,000 clones listed, about 90% were seen once. Sequencing was carried out using blood. These receptors were taken from a man in his sixties in good health. Each CDR3 is given with its conserved first and last residue. Each record gives: D gene, V gene, J gene, clone size, CDR3 DNA, CDR3 protein. D genes are given only for firm matches. The size field is filled for only some rows; it gives once, few, many or a size class.

d_gene: TRBD1; v_gene: TRBV11-3; j_gene: TRBJ2-1; abundance: .; CDR3nt: TGTGCCAGCAGCTCGGGACAGGGTGAGGGCTATGAGCAGTTCTTC; CDR3aa: CASSSGQGEGYEQFF
d_gene: .; v_gene: TRBV7-8; j_gene: TRBJ2-7; abundance: .; CDR3nt: TGTGCCAGCAGCTTATCCGGGACGGTGTCCTACGAGCAGTACTTC; CDR3aa: CASSLSGTVSYEQYF
d_gene: .; v_gene: TRBV6-5; j_gene: TRBJ1-2; abundance: .; CDR3nt: TGTGCCAGCAGTTACGACGGACCTCATGGCTACACCTTC; CDR3aa: CASSYDGPHGYTF
d_gene: .; v_gene: TRBV5-6; j_gene: TRBJ1-3; abundance: .; CDR3nt: TGTGCCAGCAGCTTGCGGGGCACTGGAAACACCATATATTTT; CDR3aa: CASSLRGTGNTIYF
d_gene: .; v_gene: TRBV7-2; j_gene: TRBJ2-7; abundance: .; CDR3nt: TGTGCCAGCAGTTGGGACCTGGGGGAGCAGTACTTC; CDR3aa: CASSWDLGEQYF
d_gene: .; v_gene: TRBV29-1; j_gene: TRBJ1-2; abundance: .; CDR3nt: TGCAGCGTTGAAGATTTGTTAGTATTGCAGGGCTGGAGCTATGGCTACACCTTC; CDR3aa: CSVEDLLVLQGWSYGYTF
d_gene: TRBD2; v_gene: TRBV28; j_gene: TRBJ2-3; abundance: .; CDR3nt: TGTGCCAGCAGTTTAAACGGGCTAAGTCCTAGCGGGGTAACAGATACGCAGTATTTT; CDR3aa: CASSLNGLSPSGVTDTQYF
d_gene: .; v_gene: TRBV19; j_gene: TRBJ1-1; abundance: few; CDR3nt: TGTGCCAGTAGTATCTACCCCAGGGGCAGGGACACTGAAGCTTTCTTT; CDR3aa: CASSIYPRGRDTEAFF
d_gene: .; v_gene: TRBV5-1; j_gene: TRBJ2-3; abundance: .; CDR3nt: TGCGCCAGCAGCTTGGGATCCATGAACACAGATACGCAGTATTTT; CDR3aa: CASSLGSMNTDTQYF
d_gene: TRBD2; v_gene: TRBV5-1; j_gene: TRBJ2-7; abundance: .; CDR3nt: TGCGCCAGCAGCCTGGCGGGGGGTTACTTTCCGCAGTACTTC; CDR3aa: CASSLAGGYFPQYF
d_gene: TRBD1; v_gene: TRBV6-6; j_gene: TRBJ1-5; abundance: .; CDR3nt: TGTGCCAGCAGTTTCCGGACAGGGAGTAGCAATCAGCCCCAGCATTTT; CDR3aa: CASSFRTGSSNQPQHF
d_gene: .; v_gene: TRBV6-4; j_gene: TRBJ2-2; abundance: .; CDR3nt: TGTGCCAGCAGTGAACAGAGAAGCACCGGGGAGCTGTTTTTT; CDR3aa: CASSEQRSTGELFF
d_gene: .; v_gene: TRBV5-4; j_gene: TRBJ2-4; abundance: .; CDR3nt: TGTGCCAGCGGCCCTCTCGAGGGGGGAGTTGGGGGCAAAAACATTCAGTACTTC; CDR3aa: CASGPLEGGVGGKNIQYF
d_gene: .; v_gene: TRBV4-3; j_gene: TRBJ2-5; abundance: few; CDR3nt: TGCGCCAGCAGCCAGACTTACCAGGGGTACCAAGAGACCCAGTACTTC; CDR3aa: CASSQTYQGYQETQYF
d_gene: .; v_gene: TRBV6-5; j_gene: TRBJ1-3; abundance: .; CDR3nt: TGTGCCAGCAGTTACTCGGGAGGCCAAGGGAACACCATATATTTT; CDR3aa: CASSYSGGQGNTIYF
d_gene: .; v_gene: TRBV19; j_gene: TRBJ2-3; abundance: .; CDR3nt: TGTGCCAGTAGTCCACAAGGGCACACAGATACGCAGTATTTT; CDR3aa: CASSPQGHTDTQYF
d_gene: TRBD1; v_gene: TRBV7-9; j_gene: TRBJ1-2; abundance: .; CDR3nt: TGTGCCAGCAGCTTAGCCGAGACAGGGTATGGCTACACCTTC; CDR3aa: CASSLAETGYGYTF
d_gene: .; v_gene: TRBV15; j_gene: TRBJ2-2; abundance: .; CDR3nt: TGTGCCACCAGCAGAAGTCCCGGGGGATACACCGGGGAGCTGTTTTTT; CDR3aa: CATSRSPGGYTGELFF
d_gene: .; v_gene: TRBV2; j_gene: TRBJ1-5; abundance: .; CDR3nt: TGTGCCAGCAGCAAAAACTACAATAGCAATCAGCCCCAGCATTTT; CDR3aa: CASSKNYNSNQPQHF
d_gene: TRBD1; v_gene: TRBV18; j_gene: TRBJ1-1; abundance: .; CDR3nt: TGTGCCAGCTCACGACAGGGAAACACTGAAGCTTTCTTT; CDR3aa: CASSRQGNTEAFF
d_gene: TRBD1; v_gene: TRBV28; j_gene: TRBJ1-2; abundance: .; CDR3nt: TGTGCCAGCAGTTTAGGGGGGACAGGGGGCGTTTATGGCTACACCTTC; CDR3aa: CASSLGGTGGVYGYTF
d_gene: .; v_gene: TRBV18; j_gene: TRBJ1-1; abundance: .; CDR3nt: TGTGCCAGCTCATCGCAGTATGATCAGATTAACACTGAAGCTTTCTTT; CDR3aa: CASSSQYDQINTEAFF
d_gene: .; v_gene: TRBV18; j_gene: TRBJ2-4; abundance: .; CDR3nt: TGTGCCAGCTCACCATACTGGGGAGCCGGGGACATTCAGTACTTC; CDR3aa: CASSPYWGAGDIQYF
d_gene: .; v_gene: TRBV19; j_gene: TRBJ1-1; abundance: .; CDR3nt: TGTGCCAGTAGTATAGCGGGGGCGGCGAACACTGAAGCTTTCTTT; CDR3aa: CASSIAGAANTEAFF
d_gene: TRBD1; v_gene: TRBV6-5; j_gene: TRBJ1-1; abundance: .; CDR3nt: TGTGCCAGCAGACTACGACAGGGAGAAGCTTTCTTT; CDR3aa: CASRLRQGEAFF
d_gene: TRBD2; v_gene: TRBV28; j_gene: TRBJ2-7; abundance: once; CDR3nt: TGTGCCAGCAGTCCCGGGACTACCCACGAGCAGTACTTC; CDR3aa: CASSPGTTHEQYF
d_gene: .; v_gene: TRBV9; j_gene: TRBJ1-2; abundance: .; CDR3nt: TGTGCCAGCAGCGTAGTCGGGGGCAGTTGGGATGGCTACACCTTC; CDR3aa: CASSVVGGSWDGYTF
d_gene: .; v_gene: TRBV3-1/TRBV3-2; j_gene: TRBJ1-1; abundance: .; CDR3nt: TGTGCCAGCAGCCAAGATGGGGCGCTGTTCTTT; CDR3aa: CASSQDGALFF
d_gene: .; v_gene: TRBV28; j_gene: TRBJ1-2; abundance: .; CDR3nt: TGTGCCAGCGCCTTAGACACGTCCTATGGCTACACCTTC; CDR3aa: CASALDTSYGYTF
d_gene: .; v_gene: TRBV19; j_gene: TRBJ1-5; abundance: .; CDR3nt: TGTGCCAGTATATCAAGTGGTCCTAGCAATCAGCCCCAGCATTTT; CDR3aa: CASISSGPSNQPQHF
d_gene: .; v_gene: TRBV19; j_gene: TRBJ1-5; abundance: once; CDR3nt: TGTGCCAGTAGTCAAATAAATCAGCCCCAGCATTTT; CDR3aa: CASSQINQPQHF